Here is one TCR beta chain with its context. This entry comes from a study of CD8+CD57+ T cells in acquired aplastic anemia. An expansion of CD8+CD57+ cells by flow cytometry had been shown in patients chosen for sequencing. At the time of blood sampling, patients had not yet received any therapy. V trimming: 4 bases; J trimming: 4 bases; junction bases outside the gene matches: 10. The V gene's germline CDR1 is SEHNR and CDR2 FQNEAQ (reference sequence). The CDR3 is 15 residues long. TCR beta VDJ and CDR3 were profiled, and genomic DNA was the template. TCRdb independently ran MiXCR on the reads; one entry per CDR3 protein. The data show just over 200,000 distinct CDR3 sequences, with around three fifths seen just once and under 60% held by the top ten.

Sequenced material: sorted CD4+, CD8+, or CD8+CD57+ T cells (not recorded which) from PBMCs. This sequence originates from a human donor with aplastic anemia. V and J are TRBV7-9 and TRBJ2-7; TRBD1 aligns across 7 bases. CDR3 DNA sequence: TGTGCCAGCAGCTCGGCATCGGGACAGAAGTACGAGCAGTACTTC. Amino acid sequence: CASSSASGQKYEQYF. The variable domain in full, with the rest retrieved from reference TRBV7-9 and TRBJ2-7, is DTGVSQNPRHKITKRGQNVTFRCDPISEHNRLYWYRQTLGQGPEFLTYFQNEAQLEKSRLLSDRFSAERPKGSFSTLEIQRTEQGDSAMYLCASSSASGQKYEQYFGPGTRLTVT.